This entry lists 24 T cell receptor beta chains sequenced from one sample in a study of cytomegalovirus exposure and HLA in healthy donors. Amplification used 60 Vbeta primers and 13 Jbeta primers. Generated by immunoSEQ multiplex PCR, the TCRdb table keeps only in-frame clones and is missing some. The sample contains approximately 150,000 clones, around 80% of which appear only once. The source material was PBMCs. The source of these receptors is a human donor in good health.

The gene calls are TRBV6-5 and TRBJ2-3; 7 positions match TRBD1. CDR3 length: 16 residues. V shed 2 bases and J 2 bases; nucleotides not matched to a gene: 7. CDR1 MNHEY and CDR2 SVGAGI come from the germline V gene. The DNA for the CDR3 is TGTGCCAGCAGTTACCATGAGGGGGCTACCACAGATACGCAGTATTTT. Protein: CASSYHEGATTDTQYF.

This clone was recorded once. The V gene is TRBV9, the J gene TRBJ1-2; a weak D match, TRBD1 (6 bases). CDR3 length: 15 residues. Germline loops: CDR1 SGDLS, CDR2 YYNGEE. The ends were cut back, 3 bases at V and 0 bases at J, with 12 bases in the middle. The CDR3 region has the DNA TGTGCCAGCAGCGGATACAGGGCCGCTAACTATGGCTACACCTTC. It yields the protein CASSGYRAANYGYTF.

This clone was observed a few times. The DNA for the CDR3 is TGTGCCATCAGTGAACAGGGCAAAATGAACACTGAAGCTTTCTTT. Protein: CAISEQGKMNTEAFF. This sequence joins TRBV10-3 and TRBJ1-1, with TRBD1 as a possible D gene (6 bases). The CDR3 has 15 residues. Germline V lookup: CDR1 ENHRY, CDR2 SYGVKD. Trimming shortened V by 3 bases and J by 0 bases, and 11 bases separated the two germline ends.

The sample holds one count of this clone. The chain carries TRBV10-1 and TRBJ1-1, with D hard to call. This CDR3 is 13 amino acids long. CDR1 is WNHNN and CDR2 is SYGVQD in the germline V gene (reference sequence). Trimming stripped 4 bases from V and 8 bases from J, with 14 bases between. The CDR3 spells CASSGDRFREAFF. CDR3 bases: TGCGCCAGCAGTGGCGATAGGTTCAGGGAAGCTTTCTTT.

This chain connects TRBV5-1 to TRBJ2-7, with 9 bases identical to TRBD1. J lost 5 bases, V lost 4 bases, and 10 bases had no gene match. The CDR3 has 15 residues. Germline CDR1 SGHRS, CDR2 YFSETQ. Written as DNA, the CDR3 is TGCGCCAGCAGCGGCCCAACAGGGGGCTGGGACGAGCAGTACTTC. Its translation: CASSGPTGGWDEQYF.

V usage is TRBV11-2 and J usage is TRBJ1-2; 7 nucleotides match TRBD1. Germline-derived CDR1 and CDR2 are SGHAT and FQNNGV. The CDR3 totals 13 residues. V lost 4 bases, J lost 3 bases, and 2 bases stayed unmatched. Here the CDR3 reads CASSSGQYYGYTF. For the CDR3, the DNA is TGTGCCAGCAGCTCGGGACAGTACTATGGCTACACCTTC.

The V and J genes are TRBV5-6 and TRBJ1-2; D possibly corresponds to TRBD1 (5 bases). Germline-derived CDR1 and CDR2 are SGHDT and YYEEEE. This CDR3 is built from 14 residues. Trimming stripped 1 base from V and 4 bases from J, with 11 bases between. The CDR3, as DNA: TGTGCCAGCAGCTTGTCGGGGGATGGCTATGGCTACACCTTC. This translates into CASSLSGDGYGYTF.

The rearrangement links TRBV2 to TRBJ2-7; D gene unclear. The CDR3 spans 12 residues. CDR1 SNHLY and CDR2 FYNNEI come from the germline V gene. V was cut by 4 bases and J by 3 bases, with 7 bases left in between. CDR3: CASSGMFYEQYF. CDR3 nucleotides: TGTGCCAGCAGTGGTATGTTCTACGAGCAGTACTTC.

The sample holds a few counts of this clone. The J gene is TRBJ2-3, the V gene TRBV28, with D perhaps TRBD2 (5 bases). The germline gives CDR1 MDHEN, CDR2 SYDVKM. V was shortened by 8 bases and J by 0 bases, with 18 bases between the two germline ends. This CDR3 has 16 residues. CDR3 in amino acids: CASARSGSGSTDTQYF. The DNA for the CDR3 is TGTGCCAGCGCTAGGTCTGGGTCGGGGAGCACAGATACGCAGTATTTT.

The chain links TRBV29-1 to TRBJ2-2; 7 nucleotides agree with TRBD2. In germline, CDR1 is SQVTM, CDR2 ANQGSEA. The V and J ends lost 6 bases and 7 bases, in that order; junction bases with no gene match: 2. The CDR3 has 11 amino acids. In DNA, the CDR3 is TGCAGCGTCGGACTAGTCGGGGAGCTGTTTTTT. This encodes CSVGLVGELFF.

The chain recombines TRBV7-6 with TRBJ1-3, with 7 positions matching TRBD1. The germline CDR1 and CDR2 sequences are SGHVS and FNYEAQ. CDR3 length equals 15 residues. Trimming took 5 bases from V and 4 from J; bases not matched to a gene: 8. The CDR3, as DNA: TGTGCCAGCAGCCTACCACAGGGGTCAGGAAACACCATATATTTT. This translates into CASSLPQGSGNTIYF.

The chain recombines TRBV6-6 with TRBJ1-5, with D possibly matching TRBD1 (6 bases). V shed 10 bases and J shed 6 bases, with 10 bases lying between them. The CDR3 sequence is 11 residues long. Per germline, CDR1 MNHNY and CDR2 SVGAGI (reference sequence). CDR3 sequence: CATGEFQPQHF. CDR3 coding DNA: TGTGCCACAGGGGAGTTTCAGCCCCAGCATTTT.

The gene calls are TRBV6-1 and TRBJ1-6, with a weak D call TRBD1 (5 bases). Germline loops: CDR1 MNHNS, CDR2 SASEGT. V shed 2 bases and J shed 1 base, with 21 bases lying between them. This CDR3 comprises 20 residues. This CDR3 reads CASSEWSEQLRASYNSPLHF. The CDR3 coding sequence is TGTGCCAGCAGTGAATGGTCGGAGCAGCTCAGGGCGTCCTATAATTCACCCCTCCACTTT.

This chain connects TRBV7-3 to TRBJ1-5, with D perhaps TRBD1 (5 bases). Trimming left V 3 bases short and J 7 bases short, with 10 bases between. This CDR3 is 13 amino acids long. Per germline, CDR1 SGHTA and CDR2 FQGTGA. CDR3 coding DNA: TGTGCCAGCAGCTTCACGGGGGGACAGCCCCAGCATTTT. It specifies CASSFTGGQPQHF. Together with reference TRBV7-3 and TRBJ1-5, the CDR3 gives the full variable domain: GAGVSQTPSNKVTEKGKYVELRCDPISGHTALYWYRQSLGQGPEFLIYFQGTGAADDSGLPNDRFFAVRPEGSVSTLKIQRTERGDSAVYLCASSFTGGQPQHFGDGTRLSIL.

The rearrangement links TRBV7-2 to TRBJ2-7; 11 nucleotides align to TRBD1. The CDR3 loop spans 15 amino acids. Germline values: CDR1 SGHTA, CDR2 FQGNSA. The junction had 8 bases not matched to a gene; V was cut back by 6 bases and J by 4 bases. DNA of the CDR3: TGTGCCAGCAGTCTTTACGGGACAGGGGGATACGAGCAGTACTTC. Its translation is CASSLYGTGGYEQYF.

The genes are TRBV6-1 and TRBJ1-1; D not resolved. Germline lookup yields CDR1 MNHNS and CDR2 SASEGT. Trimming cost V 1 base and J 3 bases, with 6 bases left between them. The CDR3 covers 13 residues. CDR3 in DNA: TGTGCCAGCAGTGAAGTCTTGTACACTGAAGCTTTCTTT. This codes for CASSEVLYTEAFF.

The rearrangement links TRBV7-2 to TRBJ1-1; D ambiguous. Trimming shortened V by 4 bases and J by 3 bases, and 6 bases separated the two germline ends. CDR3 size: 12 residues. The V gene's germline CDR1 is SGHTA and CDR2 FQGNSA. The CDR3 reads CASSSTYTEAFF. The CDR3 DNA sequence: TGTGCCAGCAGCTCCACATACACTGAAGCTTTCTTT.

The rearrangement uses TRBV5-1 and TRBJ1-5, with 9 bases matching TRBD1. From germline, CDR1 is SGHRS and CDR2 YFSETQ. CDR3 length: 16 amino acids. J lost 0 bases, V lost 5 bases, and 6 bases had no gene match. The CDR3 nucleotides are TGCGCCAGCAGTTCGGACAGGGGACATAGCAATCAGCCCCAGCATTTT. Translating gives CASSSDRGHSNQPQHF.

The rearrangement links TRBV6-5 to TRBJ2-7; no reliable D call. Germline-derived CDR1 and CDR2 are MNHEY and SVGAGI. The CDR3 sequence is 11 residues long. Trimming stripped 6 bases from V and 3 bases from J, with 6 bases between. In DNA form, the CDR3 reads TGTGCCAGCAGGTTCTTCTACGAGCAGTACTTC. It specifies CASRFFYEQYF.

The chain joins TRBV7-8 to TRBJ1-1; 8 nucleotides align to TRBD1. CDR1 and CDR2 (germline): SGHVS, FQNEAQ. V dropped 5 bases and J dropped 4; count of bases not matched to a gene: 12. The CDR3 length is 16 residues. Written as DNA, the CDR3 is TGTGCCAGCAGCCTTTCTACAGGGGGGTTTGGCACTGAAGCTTTCTTT. It yields the protein CASSLSTGGFGTEAFF.

In this sample, this clone turned up a few times. The chain carries TRBV7-2 and TRBJ2-5; D possibly corresponds to TRBD2 (6 bases). V shed 3 bases and J shed 5 bases, with 13 bases lying between them. This CDR3 comprises 14 residues. The V gene's germline CDR1 is SGHTA and CDR2 FQGNSA. The CDR3 loop is CASSLGLSEETQYF. In nucleotides, the CDR3 is TGTGCCAGCAGCTTGGGACTTAGTGAGGAGACCCAGTACTTC.

CDR3 bases: TGTGCCAGCAGTGAAGCCATCGGTGGGGCCAACGTCCTGACTTTC. Translation gives CASSEAIGGANVLTF. The rearrangement uses TRBV6-1 and TRBJ2-6, with D unclear. Trimming took 0 bases from V and 3 from J, leaving 6 bases between them. The CDR3 is 15 residues long. Per germline, CDR1 MNHNS and CDR2 SASEGT.

The chain carries TRBV6-5 and TRBJ2-7; 9 bases align to TRBD1. Germline CDR1 and CDR2: MNHEY and SVGAGI. V lost 4 bases and J lost 6; bases outside the gene matches: 13. The CDR3 extends over 16 amino acids. This CDR3 is CASSLYSGTGYSEQYF. CDR3 DNA sequence: TGTGCCAGCAGTTTGTATTCCGGGACAGGGTACTCCGAGCAGTACTTC.

This clone has more than one count but fewer than ten. The chain joins TRBV7-8 to TRBJ2-6; D is unresolved. Trimming removed 2 bases from V and 0 bases from J, with 8 bases in between. Germline assignment: CDR1 SGHVS and CDR2 FQNEAQ. The CDR3 spans 16 residues. The DNA of the CDR3 is TGTGCCAGCAGCTTACCCGGCGGCTCTGGGGCCAACGTCCTGACTTTC. It translates to CASSLPGGSGANVLTF.